The 26 T cell receptor beta chains given below trace back to one sample, sequenced in a study of cytomegalovirus exposure and HLA in healthy donors. Primers: 60 Vbeta forward and 13 Jbeta reverse. Sequenced by immunoSEQ multiplex PCR; TCRdb stores in-frame clones only, minus some. The sample records approximately 44,000 clones, about 80% being singletons. Source material: PBMCs. Source of these receptors: a man aged 25 to 40 in good health and CMV-seronegative.

Regarding this clone: A read error may produce the germline difference seen at one junction end. This chain connects TRBV11-2 to TRBJ2-1; the match to TRBD1 covers 7 bases. CDR1 is SGHAT, CDR2 FQNNGV, per germline. The CDR3 is made up of 14 amino acids. DNA of the CDR3: TGTGCCAGCAGCTTCCGGGGACAGTCTCCCCTTGGGGTCTTC. The encoded protein is CASSFRGQSPLGVF.

This chain uses TRBV15 with TRBJ2-5; 7 bases match TRBD2. The CDR3 spans 15 residues. The V and J ends lost 0 bases and 4 bases, in that order; junction bases with no gene match: 5. The V gene's germline CDR1 is LNHNV and CDR2 YYDKDF (reference sequence). For the CDR3, the DNA is TGTGCCACCAGCAGAGACGGGGCTAGCGGAGAGACCCAGTACTTC. Amino acids: CATSRDGASGETQYF.

The rearrangement links TRBV28 to TRBJ2-7; weak D call: TRBD2 (6 bases). Deletions cut 4 bases from V and 2 bases from J, with 18 bases between. Germline V gene sequence: CDR1 MDHEN, CDR2 SYDVKM. The CDR3 runs to 16 residues. The CDR3: CASSSGSSSGTYEQYF. The CDR3 nucleotides are TGTGCCAGCAGTTCCGGGAGTAGCTCCGGGACCTACGAGCAGTACTTC.

Comments on this clone: A junction boundary mismatches the germline segment, possibly from a read error. The genes are TRBV7-9 and TRBJ1-2; a possible D gene is TRBD1 (6 bases). The germline V gene encodes CDR1 SEHNR and CDR2 FQNEAQ (reference sequence). The CDR3 spans 15 residues. CDR3 bases: TGTTCCAGCAGCTTACTTAGGGGGTCTAACTATGGCTACACCTTC. Its translation is CSSSLLRGSNYGYTF.

This chain joins TRBV4-3 and TRBJ2-7; 10 positions agree with TRBD1. V lost 0 bases, J lost 4 bases, and 3 bases stayed unmatched. This CDR3 contains 15 residues. CDR1 is LGHNA, CDR2 YSLEER, per germline. Here the CDR3 reads CASSQETGGGYEQYF. As DNA, the CDR3 is TGCGCCAGCAGCCAAGAGACAGGGGGCGGATACGAGCAGTACTTC.

This chain uses TRBV5-1 with TRBJ2-1; TRBD1 matches 10 bases. Looked up from germline, CDR1 is SGHRS and CDR2 is YFSETQ. J was trimmed by 7 bases and V by 4 bases; bases with no gene match: 14. The CDR3 is made up of 17 amino acids. The CDR3 here is CASSRNPGTGVRNEQFF. The CDR3, as DNA: TGCGCCAGCAGCCGAAACCCCGGGACAGGGGTGAGGAATGAGCAGTTCTTC.

V usage is TRBV30 and J usage is TRBJ1-6; D is possibly TRBD1 (5 bases). The germline gives CDR1 GTSNPN, CDR2 SVGIG (reference sequence). This CDR3 has 14 amino acids. For the CDR3, the DNA is TGTGCAACGGAGGGGTTAAGCCTTAATTCACCCCTCCACTTT. Translating it yields CATEGLSLNSPLHF.

Details on this clone: This CDR3 fails to terminate in the conserved phenylalanine or tryptophan, so it likely reflects a read error. The J gene is TRBJ2-7, the V gene TRBV28, with 7 bases identical to TRBD1. Germline assignment: CDR1 MDHEN and CDR2 SYDVKM. This CDR3 is built from 14 residues. The J segment lost 6 bases and the V segment lost 3 bases, leaving 8 bases of the junction unmatched. DNA for the CDR3: TGTGCCAGCAGTTTGACAGGGTATCAGGCCGAGCAGTACTCC. It is translated as CASSLTGYQAEQYS.

V gene TRBV2 combines with J gene TRBJ2-1, with D hard to call. Trimming pared 6 bases from V and 7 bases from J, leaving 13 bases between. Looked up from germline, CDR1 is SNHLY and CDR2 is FYNNEI. This CDR3 has 13 amino acids. CDR3 protein: CASRELPNNEQFF. The CDR3 coding sequence is TGTGCCAGCAGGGAGCTCCCCAATAATGAGCAGTTCTTC.

The chain employs TRBV18 and TRBJ2-5, with 10 bases matching TRBD1. CDR3 length equals 17 residues. Trimming removed 1 base from V and 4 bases from J; junction bases left unmatched: 9. CDR1 and CDR2 (germline): KGHSH, LQKENI. This CDR3 reads CASSPQRDRGFAETQYF. The CDR3 coding sequence is TGTGCCAGCTCACCACAGAGGGACAGGGGATTTGCAGAGACCCAGTACTTC.

The sample holds one count of this clone. The gene calls are TRBV5-4 and TRBJ2-3, with a possible D match to TRBD1 (5 bases). Germline CDR1 SGHNT, CDR2 YYREEE (reference sequence). This CDR3 is 13 amino acids long. Trimming stripped 5 bases from V and 5 bases from J, with 12 bases between. The CDR3 reads CASSSPQGDTQYF. The CDR3 bases are TGTGCCAGCAGTAGCCCCCAGGGAGATACGCAGTATTTT.

This CDR3 reads CASSFRAGTLATDEQFF. The DNA for the CDR3 is TGTGCCAGCAGCTTCCGCGCCGGGACTCTTGCCACCGATGAGCAGTTCTTC. The chain carries TRBV7-8 and TRBJ2-1; perhaps TRBD2 as D (6 bases). Germline V gene sequence: CDR1 SGHVS, CDR2 FQNEAQ. CDR3 length: 17 residues. Between the trimmed V and J ends, which lost 3 bases and 8 bases, there was a span of 23 bases.

This clone was counted a few times. The V call is TRBV27, the J call TRBJ2-5; D call uncertain. CDR1 and CDR2 from the germline V gene are MNHEY and SMNVEV (reference sequence). CDR3 size: 16 residues. Trimming stripped 0 bases from V and 2 bases from J, with 13 bases between. CDR3 coding DNA: TGTGCCAGCAGTTTATCGGTCTATCGAGAACAAGAGACCCAGTACTTC. Its protein is CASSLSVYREQETQYF.

The V and J genes are TRBV12-2 and TRBJ1-2; the DNA was not used to check the table's D call, TRBD1. TRBV12-2 is designated a pseudogene. The CDR3 spans 15 residues. The CDR3 coding sequence is TGTGCAAGTCGCGCCTGCCGACAGATAGACTATGGCTACACCTTC. Its translation is CASRACRQIDYGYTF.

The chain links TRBV7-9 to TRBJ1-6, with D uncertain. The V gene lost 5 bases and the J gene lost 7 bases, with 12 bases spanning the gap. CDR1 SEHNR and CDR2 FQNEAQ come from the germline V gene (reference sequence). This CDR3 spans 14 amino acids. The CDR3 DNA sequence: TGTGCCAGCAGCCTGGACGGGAGGAATTCACCCCTCCACTTT. It specifies CASSLDGRNSPLHF. Together with reference TRBV7-9 and TRBJ1-6, the CDR3 gives the full variable domain: DTGVSQNPRHKITKRGQNVTFRCDPISEHNRLYWYRQTLGQGPEFLTYFQNEAQLEKSRLLSDRFSAERPKGSFSTLEIQRTEQGDSAMYLCASSLDGRNSPLHFGNGTRLTVT.

This clone has only one observation. The J gene is TRBJ2-1, the V gene TRBV21-1; no DNA check was done on the table's D call, TRBD2. TRBV21-1 is assigned pseudogene status. The CDR3 is made up of 18 amino acids. CDR3: CASSKGRLAGETLDEQFF. As DNA, the CDR3 is TGTGCCAGCAGCAAAGGCCGACTAGCGGGAGAGACGCTCGATGAGCAGTTCTTC.

In its sample, this clone was seen once. The rearrangement joins TRBV10-3 to TRBJ2-1; 7 nucleotides line up with TRBD1. The V and J ends lost 6 bases and 1 base, in that order; junction bases with no gene match: 3. Germline CDR1 reads ENHRY; CDR2 reads SYGVKD. There are 14 residues in the CDR3. Written as DNA, the CDR3 is TGTGCCATCAGCCCGGGACAGTCCTACAATGAGCAGTTCTTC. Amino acids: CAISPGQSYNEQFF.

The CDR3 DNA reads TGTGCCAGCAGTTACGGACTAGCAGGCAATGAGCAGTTCTTC. Its protein product is CASSYGLAGNEQFF. The chain links TRBV6-5 to TRBJ2-1; 8 bases fit TRBD2. With 2 bases clipped from V and 6 bases from J, the junction kept 3 bases outside the gene matches. This CDR3 is built from 14 residues. Germline V CDR1 and CDR2: MNHEY, SVGAGI.

The CDR3 loop is CSASSRYEQYF. CDR3 DNA sequence: TGCAGTGCTAGTAGCCGCTACGAGCAGTACTTC. V gene TRBV20-1 combines with J gene TRBJ2-7; D is unresolved. Looked up from germline, CDR1 is DFQATT and CDR2 is SNEGSKA (reference sequence). The CDR3 is 11 residues long. V lost 3 bases, J lost 3 bases, and 6 bases lay in between.

The chain joins TRBV5-4 to TRBJ2-7; 11 positions match TRBD2. CDR3 length: 17 residues. Germline trimming cut 4 bases from V and 4 bases from J; bases unmatched to any gene: 13. Per the germline V gene, CDR1 is SGHNT and CDR2 is YYREEE (reference sequence). DNA of the CDR3: TGTGCCAGCAGCCCTCCACGATCTAGCGGGAGGACGTACGAGCAGTACTTC. Translation gives CASSPPRSSGRTYEQYF.

The rearrangement uses TRBV7-2 and TRBJ2-5, with unresolved D. From germline, CDR1 is SGHTA and CDR2 FQGNSA. V was pared by 5 bases and J by 6 bases, with 13 bases between. CDR3 length equals 13 residues. CDR3 region: CASSPRRGQTQYF. DNA for the CDR3: TGTGCCAGCAGCCCCCGGCGTGGGCAGACCCAGTACTTC.

This chain joins TRBV9 and TRBJ1-5; D is possibly TRBD1 (5 bases). Trimming removed 3 bases at V and 4 bases at J, with 8 bases between. Germline CDR1 is SGDLS and CDR2 is YYNGEE. CDR3 length: 13 amino acids. The CDR3 DNA reads as TGTGCCAGCAGCGCGGGGGATAATCAGCCCCAGCATTTT. Translated, it gives CASSAGDNQPQHF.

The chain links TRBV19 to TRBJ2-5, with 12 positions matching TRBD2. The CDR3 runs 15 residues. The germline gives CDR1 LNHDA, CDR2 SQIVND (reference sequence). Germline trimming cut 4 bases from V and 7 bases from J; bases unmatched to any gene: 7. The CDR3, as DNA: TGTGCCAGTAGTACCAGTCTAGCGGGGGGGATGACCCAGTACTTC. Translation: CASSTSLAGGMTQYF.

The gene calls are TRBV7-3 and TRBJ2-1; no firm D call. V lost 5 bases to trimming and J lost 0 bases, with 11 bases between them. CDR3 length: 15 residues. Germline lookup yields CDR1 SGHTA and CDR2 FQGTGA. CDR3 sequence: CASSQLRSSYNEQFF. The CDR3 coding sequence is TGTGCCAGCAGCCAACTACGAAGCTCCTACAATGAGCAGTTCTTC.

This clone was seen more than once but under ten times. The genes are TRBV29-1 and TRBJ2-7; the D is unclear. The CDR3 runs to 10 residues. The V gene lost 3 bases and the J gene lost 3 bases, with 3 bases spanning the gap. Germline values: CDR1 SQVTM, CDR2 ANQGSEA. The CDR3 bases are TGCAGCGTTGATAACTACGAGCAGTACTTC. Protein: CSVDNYEQYF.

This CDR3 is CAWSVERGREKLFF. The CDR3 region has the DNA TGTGCCTGGAGTGTGGAGAGGGGGAGAGAAAAACTGTTTTTT. This rearrangement joins TRBV30 to TRBJ1-4, with TRBD1 as a possible D gene (6 bases). Germline lookup yields CDR1 GTSNPN and CDR2 SVGIG (reference sequence). There are 14 residues in the CDR3. Trimming cost V 0 bases and J 8 bases, with 13 bases left between them.